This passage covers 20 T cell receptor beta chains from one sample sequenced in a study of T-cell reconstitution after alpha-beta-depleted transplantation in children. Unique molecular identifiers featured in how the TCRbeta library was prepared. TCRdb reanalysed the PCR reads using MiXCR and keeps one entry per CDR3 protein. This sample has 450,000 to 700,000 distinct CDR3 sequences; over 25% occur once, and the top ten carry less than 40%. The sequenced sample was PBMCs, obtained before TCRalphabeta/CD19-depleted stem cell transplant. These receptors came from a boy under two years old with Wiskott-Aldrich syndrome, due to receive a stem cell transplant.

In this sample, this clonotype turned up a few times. The chain's CDR3 is CASSSLLNPLGSNTGELFF. Written as DNA, the CDR3 is TGTGCCAGCAGCTCACTTCTAAACCCGTTGGGGAGTAATACCGGGGAGCTGTTTTTT. V and J are TRBV12-3 or TRBV12-4 and TRBJ2-2; maybe TRBD2 (5 bases). The CDR3 contains 19 residues. V dropped 6 bases and J dropped 5 bases, with 28 bases sitting between them.

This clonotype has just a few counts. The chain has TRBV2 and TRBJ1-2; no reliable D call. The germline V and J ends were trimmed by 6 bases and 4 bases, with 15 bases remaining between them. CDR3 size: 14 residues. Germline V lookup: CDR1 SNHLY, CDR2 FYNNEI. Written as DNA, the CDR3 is TGTGCCAGCAGGCAGACATTTTCTACCTATGGCTACACCTTC. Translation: CASRQTFSTYGYTF.

CDR3 region: CSAHFGGYEQYF. In DNA form, the CDR3 reads TGCAGCGCCCACTTTGGGGGGTACGAGCAGTACTTC. The V gene is TRBV29-1, the J gene TRBJ2-7, with D perhaps matching TRBD2 (6 bases). Germline loops: CDR1 SQVTM, CDR2 ANQGSEA. Trimming stripped 7 bases from V and 4 bases from J, with 14 bases between. There are 12 residues in the CDR3.

The CDR3 loop is CASSLNPIKRNEQFF. CDR3 in DNA: TGTGCCAGCAGCTTAAACCCGATAAAGCGGAATGAGCAGTTCTTC. The chain has TRBV7-3 and TRBJ2-1; possible D gene TRBD2, 5 bases. The V end lost 1 base, the J end lost 7 bases, and 14 bases lay between the germline ends. Germline V lookup: CDR1 SGHTA, CDR2 FQGTGA. The CDR3 length is 15 residues.

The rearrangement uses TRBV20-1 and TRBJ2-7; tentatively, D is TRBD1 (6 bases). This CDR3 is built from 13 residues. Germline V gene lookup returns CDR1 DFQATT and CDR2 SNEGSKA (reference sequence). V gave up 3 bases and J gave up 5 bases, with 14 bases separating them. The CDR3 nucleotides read TGCAGTGCTAGCTCCAGGGGAATCCACGAGCAGTACTTC. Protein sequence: CSASSRGIHEQYF.

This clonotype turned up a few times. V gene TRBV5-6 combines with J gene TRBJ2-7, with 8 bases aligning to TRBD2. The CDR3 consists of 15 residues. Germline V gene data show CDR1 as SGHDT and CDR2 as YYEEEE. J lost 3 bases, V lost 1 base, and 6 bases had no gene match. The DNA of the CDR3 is TGTGCCAGCAGCTTGTACGGGAGGGGCCTCTACGAGCAGTACTTC. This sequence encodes CASSLYGRGLYEQYF.

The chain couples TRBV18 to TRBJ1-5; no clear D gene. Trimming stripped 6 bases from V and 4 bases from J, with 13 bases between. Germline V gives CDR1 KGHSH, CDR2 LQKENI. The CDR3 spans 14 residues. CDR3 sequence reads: CASSPREVNQPQHF. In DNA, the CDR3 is TGTGCCAGCTCGCCCCGGGAAGTTAATCAGCCCCAGCATTTT. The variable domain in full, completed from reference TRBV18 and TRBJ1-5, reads NAGVMQNPRHLVRRRGQEARLRCSPMKGHSHVYWYRQLPEEGLKFMVYLQKENIIDESGMPKERFSAEFPKEGPSILRIQQVVRGDSAAYFCASSPREVNQPQHFGDGTRLSIL.

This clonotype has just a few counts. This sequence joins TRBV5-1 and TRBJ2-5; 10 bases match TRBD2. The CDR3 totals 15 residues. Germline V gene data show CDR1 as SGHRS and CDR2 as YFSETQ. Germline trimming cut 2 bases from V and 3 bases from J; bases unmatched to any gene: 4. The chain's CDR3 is CASSFFLAGEETQYF. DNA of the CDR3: TGCGCCAGCAGCTTTTTCCTAGCGGGAGAAGAGACCCAGTACTTC.

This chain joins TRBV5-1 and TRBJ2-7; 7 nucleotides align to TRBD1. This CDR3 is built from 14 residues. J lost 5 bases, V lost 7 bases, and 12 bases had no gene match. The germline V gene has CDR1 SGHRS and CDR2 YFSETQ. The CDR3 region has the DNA TGCGCCAGCCGACCGACCGGGACAGAGGACGAGCAGTACTTC. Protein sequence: CASRPTGTEDEQYF.

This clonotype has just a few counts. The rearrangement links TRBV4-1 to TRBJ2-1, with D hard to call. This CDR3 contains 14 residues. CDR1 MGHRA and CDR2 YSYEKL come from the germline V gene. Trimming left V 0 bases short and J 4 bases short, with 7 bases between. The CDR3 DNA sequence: TGCGCCAGCAGCCAAGAATCAGTTTACAATGAGCAGTTCTTC. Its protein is CASSQESVYNEQFF.

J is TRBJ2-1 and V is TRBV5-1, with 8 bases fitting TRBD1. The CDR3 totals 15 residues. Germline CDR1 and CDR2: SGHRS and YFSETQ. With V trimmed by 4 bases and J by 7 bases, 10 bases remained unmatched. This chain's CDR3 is CASSRDRQGANEQFF. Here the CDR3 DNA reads TGCGCCAGCAGCCGGGATAGGCAGGGGGCGAATGAGCAGTTCTTC. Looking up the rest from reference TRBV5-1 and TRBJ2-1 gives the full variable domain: KAGVTQTPRYLIKTRGQQVTLSCSPISGHRSVSWYQQTPGQGLQFLFEYFSETQRNKGNFPGRFSGRQFSNSRSEMNVSTLELGDSALYLCASSRDRQGANEQFFGPGTRLTVL.

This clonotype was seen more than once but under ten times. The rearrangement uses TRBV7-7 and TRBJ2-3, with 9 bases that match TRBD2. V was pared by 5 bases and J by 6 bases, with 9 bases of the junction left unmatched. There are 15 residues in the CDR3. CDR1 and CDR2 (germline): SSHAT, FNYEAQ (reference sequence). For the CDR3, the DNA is TGTGCCAGCAGCGCCCAAGCGGGAGGACTTGATACGCAGTATTTT. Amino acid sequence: CASSAQAGGLDTQYF.

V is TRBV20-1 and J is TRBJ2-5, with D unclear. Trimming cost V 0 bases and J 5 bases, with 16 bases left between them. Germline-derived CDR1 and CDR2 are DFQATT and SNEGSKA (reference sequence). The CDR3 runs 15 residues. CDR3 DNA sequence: TGCAGTGCTAGAGACTCGGCCGAAGCTGAGGAGACCCAGTACTTC. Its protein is CSARDSAEAEETQYF.

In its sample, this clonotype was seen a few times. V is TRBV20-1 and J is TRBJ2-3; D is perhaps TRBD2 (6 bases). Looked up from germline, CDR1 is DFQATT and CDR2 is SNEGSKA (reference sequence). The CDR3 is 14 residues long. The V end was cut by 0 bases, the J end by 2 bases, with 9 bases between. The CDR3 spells CSAREGGNTDTQYF. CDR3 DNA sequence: TGCAGTGCTAGAGAAGGCGGGAACACAGATACGCAGTATTTT.

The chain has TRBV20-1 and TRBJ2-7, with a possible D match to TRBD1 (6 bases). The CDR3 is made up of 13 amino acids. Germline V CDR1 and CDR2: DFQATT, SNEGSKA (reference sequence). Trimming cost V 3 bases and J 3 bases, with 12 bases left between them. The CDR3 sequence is CSASTDRGYEQYF. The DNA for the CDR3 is TGCAGTGCTAGTACGGACAGAGGCTACGAGCAGTACTTC.

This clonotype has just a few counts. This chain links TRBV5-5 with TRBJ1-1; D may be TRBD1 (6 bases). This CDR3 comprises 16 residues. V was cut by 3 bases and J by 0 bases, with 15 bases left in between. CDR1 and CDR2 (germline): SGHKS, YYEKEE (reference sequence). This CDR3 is CASSYRDNKLNTEAFF. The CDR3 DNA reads TGTGCCAGCAGCTACCGGGACAACAAACTGAACACTGAAGCTTTCTTT.

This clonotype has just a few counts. The CDR3 reads CASSRLQGTQYF. The DNA of the CDR3 is TGTGCCAGCAGCCGGCTTCAGGGGACCCAGTACTTC. The J gene is TRBJ2-5, the V gene TRBV6-6, with D possibly matching TRBD1 (5 bases). Germline V gene lookup returns CDR1 MNHNY and CDR2 SVGAGI (reference sequence). Trimming left V 6 bases short and J 7 bases short, with 12 bases between. CDR3 size: 12 residues.

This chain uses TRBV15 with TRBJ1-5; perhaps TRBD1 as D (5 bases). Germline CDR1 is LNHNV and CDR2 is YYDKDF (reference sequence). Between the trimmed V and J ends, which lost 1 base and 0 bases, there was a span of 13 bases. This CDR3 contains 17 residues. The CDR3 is CATSRGGRAYSNQPQHF. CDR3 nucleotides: TGTGCCACCAGCAGAGGTGGCAGGGCTTATAGCAATCAGCCCCAGCATTTT.

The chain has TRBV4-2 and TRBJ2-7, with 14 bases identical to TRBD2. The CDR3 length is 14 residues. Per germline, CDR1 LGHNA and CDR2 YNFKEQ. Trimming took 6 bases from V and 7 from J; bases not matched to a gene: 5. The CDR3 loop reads CASRTSGRAREQYF. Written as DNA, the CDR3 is TGTGCCAGCAGGACTAGCGGGAGGGCCCGGGAGCAGTACTTC.

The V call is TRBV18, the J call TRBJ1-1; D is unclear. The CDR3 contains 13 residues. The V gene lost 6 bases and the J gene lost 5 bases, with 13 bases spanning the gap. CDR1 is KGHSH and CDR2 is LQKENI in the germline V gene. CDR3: CASSPGDGTEAFF. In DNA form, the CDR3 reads TGTGCCAGCTCGCCAGGCGACGGGACTGAAGCTTTCTTT.